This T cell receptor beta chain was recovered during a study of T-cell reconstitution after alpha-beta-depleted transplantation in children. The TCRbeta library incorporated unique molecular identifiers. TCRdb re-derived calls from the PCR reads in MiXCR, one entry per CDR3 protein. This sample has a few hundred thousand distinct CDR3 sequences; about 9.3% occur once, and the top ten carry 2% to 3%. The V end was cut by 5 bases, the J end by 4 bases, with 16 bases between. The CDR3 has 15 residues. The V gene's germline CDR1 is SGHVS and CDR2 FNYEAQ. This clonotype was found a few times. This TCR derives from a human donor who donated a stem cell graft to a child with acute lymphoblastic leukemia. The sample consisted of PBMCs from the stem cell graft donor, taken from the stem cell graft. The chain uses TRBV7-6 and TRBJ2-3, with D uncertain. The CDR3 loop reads CASSAPAVGPDTQYF. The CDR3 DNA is TGTGCCAGCAGCGCCCCTGCGGTGGGCCCAGATACGCAGTATTTT.